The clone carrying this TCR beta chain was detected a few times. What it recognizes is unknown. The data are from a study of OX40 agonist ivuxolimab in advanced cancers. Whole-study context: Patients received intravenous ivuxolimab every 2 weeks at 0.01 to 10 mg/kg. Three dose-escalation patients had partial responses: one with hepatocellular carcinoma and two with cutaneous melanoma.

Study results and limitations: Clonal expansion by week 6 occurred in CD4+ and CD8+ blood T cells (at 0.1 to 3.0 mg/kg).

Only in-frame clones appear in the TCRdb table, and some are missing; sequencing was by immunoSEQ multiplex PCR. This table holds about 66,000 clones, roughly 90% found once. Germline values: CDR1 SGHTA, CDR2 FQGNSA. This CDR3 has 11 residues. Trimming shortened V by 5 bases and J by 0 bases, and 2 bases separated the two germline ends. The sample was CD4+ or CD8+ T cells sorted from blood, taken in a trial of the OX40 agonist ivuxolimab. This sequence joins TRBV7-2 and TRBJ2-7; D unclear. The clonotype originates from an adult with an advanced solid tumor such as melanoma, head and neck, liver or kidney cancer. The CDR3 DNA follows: TGTGCCAGCAGCGGCTCCTACGAGCAGTACTTC. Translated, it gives CASSGSYEQYF.